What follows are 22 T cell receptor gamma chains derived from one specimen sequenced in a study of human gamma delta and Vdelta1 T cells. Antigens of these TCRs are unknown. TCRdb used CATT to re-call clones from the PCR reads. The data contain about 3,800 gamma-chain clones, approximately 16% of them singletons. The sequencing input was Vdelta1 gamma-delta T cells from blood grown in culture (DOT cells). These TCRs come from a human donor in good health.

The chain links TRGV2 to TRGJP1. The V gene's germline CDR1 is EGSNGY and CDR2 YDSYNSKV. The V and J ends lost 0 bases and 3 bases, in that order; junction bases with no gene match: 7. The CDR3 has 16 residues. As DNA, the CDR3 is TGTGCCACCTGGGACGGGCATCCGGCCACTGGTTGGTTCAAGATATTT. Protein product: CATWDGHPATGWFKIF.

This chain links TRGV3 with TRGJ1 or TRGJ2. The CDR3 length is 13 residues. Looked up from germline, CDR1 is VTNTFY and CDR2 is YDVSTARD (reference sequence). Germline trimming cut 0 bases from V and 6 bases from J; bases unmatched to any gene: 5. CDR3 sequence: CATWDRPSYKKLF. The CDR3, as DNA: TGTGCCACCTGGGACAGGCCGAGTTATAAGAAACTCTTT.

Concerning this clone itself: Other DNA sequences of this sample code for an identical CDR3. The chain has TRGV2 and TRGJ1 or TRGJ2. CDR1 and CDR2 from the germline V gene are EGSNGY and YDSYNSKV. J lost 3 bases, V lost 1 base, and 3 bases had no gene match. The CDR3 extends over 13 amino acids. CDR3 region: CATWDGSYYKKLF. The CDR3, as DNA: TGTGCCACCTGGGACGGAAGTTATTATAAGAAACTCTTT.

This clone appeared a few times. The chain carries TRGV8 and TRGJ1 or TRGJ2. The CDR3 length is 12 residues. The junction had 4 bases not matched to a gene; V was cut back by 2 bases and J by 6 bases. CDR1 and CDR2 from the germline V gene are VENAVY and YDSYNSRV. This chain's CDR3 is CATWDKPYKKLF. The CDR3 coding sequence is TGTGCCACCTGGGATAAACCTTATAAGAAACTCTTT.

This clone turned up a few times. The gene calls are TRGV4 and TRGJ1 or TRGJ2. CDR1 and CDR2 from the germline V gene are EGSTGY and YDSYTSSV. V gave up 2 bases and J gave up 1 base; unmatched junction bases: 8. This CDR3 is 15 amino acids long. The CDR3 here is CATWDARDNYYKKLF. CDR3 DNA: TGTGCCACCTGGGATGCTAGGGACAATTATTATAAGAAACTCTTT.

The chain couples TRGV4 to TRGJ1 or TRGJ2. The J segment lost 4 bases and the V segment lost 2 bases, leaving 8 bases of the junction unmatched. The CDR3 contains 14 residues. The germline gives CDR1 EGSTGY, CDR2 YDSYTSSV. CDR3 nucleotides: TGTGCCACCTGGGATGTGGGGAGCTATTATAAGAAACTCTTT. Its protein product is CATWDVGSYYKKLF.

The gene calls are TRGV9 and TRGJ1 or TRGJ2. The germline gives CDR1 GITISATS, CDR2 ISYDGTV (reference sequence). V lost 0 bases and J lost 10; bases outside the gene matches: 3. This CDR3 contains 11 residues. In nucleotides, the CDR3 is TGTGCCTTGTGGGAGGTGCCCAAGAAACTCTTT. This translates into CALWEVPKKLF.

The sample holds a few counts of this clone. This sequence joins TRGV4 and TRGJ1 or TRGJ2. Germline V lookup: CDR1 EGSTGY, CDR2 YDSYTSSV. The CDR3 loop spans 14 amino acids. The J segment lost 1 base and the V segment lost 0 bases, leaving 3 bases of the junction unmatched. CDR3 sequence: CATWDGRNYYKKLF. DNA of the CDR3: TGTGCCACCTGGGATGGGCGTAATTATTATAAGAAACTCTTT.

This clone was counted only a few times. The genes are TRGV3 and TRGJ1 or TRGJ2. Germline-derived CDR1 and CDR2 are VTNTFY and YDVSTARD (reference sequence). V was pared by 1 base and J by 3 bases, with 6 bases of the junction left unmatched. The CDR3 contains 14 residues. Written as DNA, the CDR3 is TGTGCCACCTGGGACAGTCCTACTTATTATAAGAAACTCTTT. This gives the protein CATWDSPTYYKKLF.

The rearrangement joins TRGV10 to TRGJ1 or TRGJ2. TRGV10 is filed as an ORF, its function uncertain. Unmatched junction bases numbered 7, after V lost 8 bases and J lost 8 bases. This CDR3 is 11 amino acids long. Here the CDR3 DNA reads TGTGCTGCGTGGGATAAGGATAAGAAACTCTTT. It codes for CAAWDKDKKLF.

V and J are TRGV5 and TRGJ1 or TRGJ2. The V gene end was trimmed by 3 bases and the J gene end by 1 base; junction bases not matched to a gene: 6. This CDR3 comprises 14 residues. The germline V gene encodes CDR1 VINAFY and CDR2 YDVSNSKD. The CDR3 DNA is TGTGCCACCTGGGACTCAACTAATTATTATAAGAAACTCTTT. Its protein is CATWDSTNYYKKLF.

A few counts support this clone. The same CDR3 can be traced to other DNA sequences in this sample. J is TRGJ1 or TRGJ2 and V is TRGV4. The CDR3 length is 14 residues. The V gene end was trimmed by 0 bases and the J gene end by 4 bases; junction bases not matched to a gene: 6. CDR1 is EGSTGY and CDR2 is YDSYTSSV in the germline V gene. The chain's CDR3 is CATWDGPGYYKKLF. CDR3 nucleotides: TGTGCCACCTGGGATGGGCCGGGGTATTATAAGAAACTCTTT.

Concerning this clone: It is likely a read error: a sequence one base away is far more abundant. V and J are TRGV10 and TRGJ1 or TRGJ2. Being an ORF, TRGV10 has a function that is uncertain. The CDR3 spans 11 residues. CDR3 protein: CAAWDYYKKLF. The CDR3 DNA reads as TGCGCTGCGTGGGATTATTATAAGAAACTCTTT.

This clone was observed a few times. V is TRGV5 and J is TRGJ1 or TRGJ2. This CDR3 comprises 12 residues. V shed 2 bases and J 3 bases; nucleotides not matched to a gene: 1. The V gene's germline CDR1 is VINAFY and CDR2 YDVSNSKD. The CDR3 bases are TGTGCCACCTGGGACATTTATTATAAGAAACTCTTT. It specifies CATWDIYYKKLF.

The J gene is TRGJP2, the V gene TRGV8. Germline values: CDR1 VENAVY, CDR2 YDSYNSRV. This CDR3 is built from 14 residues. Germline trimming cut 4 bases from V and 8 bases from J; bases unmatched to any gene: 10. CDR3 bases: TGTGCCACCTGGGAAAGTTTTGCCGATTGGATCAAGACGTTT. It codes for CATWESFADWIKTF.

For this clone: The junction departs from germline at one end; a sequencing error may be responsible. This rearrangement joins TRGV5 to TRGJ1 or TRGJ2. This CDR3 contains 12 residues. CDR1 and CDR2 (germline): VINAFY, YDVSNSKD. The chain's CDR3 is CATWDRRRRMVF. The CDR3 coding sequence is TGTGCCACCTGGGACAGGCGTAGGCGAATGGTCTTT.

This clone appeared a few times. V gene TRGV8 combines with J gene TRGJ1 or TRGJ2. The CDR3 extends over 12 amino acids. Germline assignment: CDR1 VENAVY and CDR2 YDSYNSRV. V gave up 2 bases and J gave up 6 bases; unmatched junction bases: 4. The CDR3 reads CATWDKAYKKLF. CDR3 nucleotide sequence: TGTGCCACCTGGGATAAAGCTTATAAGAAACTCTTT.

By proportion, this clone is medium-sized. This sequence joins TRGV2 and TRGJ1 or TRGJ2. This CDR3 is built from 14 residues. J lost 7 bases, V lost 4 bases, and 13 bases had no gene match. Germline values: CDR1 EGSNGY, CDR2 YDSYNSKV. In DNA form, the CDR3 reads TGTGCCACCTGGGAAGGGCCGGTTGGATATAAGAAACTCTTT. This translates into CATWEGPVGYKKLF.

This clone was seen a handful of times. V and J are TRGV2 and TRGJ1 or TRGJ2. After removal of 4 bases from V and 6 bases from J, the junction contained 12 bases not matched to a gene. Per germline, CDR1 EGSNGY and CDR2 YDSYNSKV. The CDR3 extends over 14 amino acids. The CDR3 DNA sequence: TGTGCCACCTGGGATGGGCCCCGGGGTTATAAGAAACTCTTT. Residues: CATWDGPRGYKKLF.

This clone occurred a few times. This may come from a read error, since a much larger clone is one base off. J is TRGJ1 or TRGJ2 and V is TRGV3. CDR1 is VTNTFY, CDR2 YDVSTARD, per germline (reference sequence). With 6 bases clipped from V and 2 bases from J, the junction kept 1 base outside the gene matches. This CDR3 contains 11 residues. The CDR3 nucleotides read TGTGCCACCTGGCATTATTATAAGAAACTCTTT. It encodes CATWHYYKKLF.

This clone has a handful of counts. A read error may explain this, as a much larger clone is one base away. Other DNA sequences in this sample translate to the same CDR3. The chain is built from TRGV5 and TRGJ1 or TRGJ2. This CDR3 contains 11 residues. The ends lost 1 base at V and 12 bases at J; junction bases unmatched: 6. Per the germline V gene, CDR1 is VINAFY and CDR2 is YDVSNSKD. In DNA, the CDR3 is TGTGCCACCTGGGACAGACCTAGGAAACTCTTT. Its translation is CATWDRPRKLF.

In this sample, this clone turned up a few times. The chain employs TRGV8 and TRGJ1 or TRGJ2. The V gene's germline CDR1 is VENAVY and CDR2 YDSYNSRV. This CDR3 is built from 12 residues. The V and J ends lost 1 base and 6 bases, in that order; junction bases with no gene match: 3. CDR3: CATWDSSYKKLF. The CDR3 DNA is TGTGCCACCTGGGATAGTTCTTATAAGAAACTCTTT.